This passage covers 9 T cell receptor beta chains from one sample sequenced in a study of T cells after yellow fever vaccination. One entry per CDR3 protein, called by TCRdb with MiXCR from the 5' RACE reads. The sample carries under 400,000 distinct CDR3 sequences, around 13% recorded once. Sequencing was performed on CD4+ T cells sorted from PBMCs, taken 15 days after the yellow fever booster vaccination. The receptors derive from a young man who received the YFV17D yellow fever vaccine.

This clonotype was picked up a small number of times. The rearrangement uses TRBV3-1 and TRBJ2-3; possible D gene TRBD2, 6 bases. Germline V gives CDR1 LGHDT, CDR2 YNNKEL (reference sequence). Trimming removed 0 bases at V and 2 bases at J, with 9 bases between. The CDR3 spans 15 residues. CDR3 bases: TGTGCCAGCAGCCAAGAGCGGGGCTTCACAGATACGCAGTATTTT. Translating gives CASSQERGFTDTQYF.

The chain has TRBV7-8 and TRBJ2-3; TRBD1 aligns across 7 bases. Trimming took 1 base from V and 6 from J; bases not matched to a gene: 10. The length of the CDR3 is 16 residues. From germline, CDR1 is SGHVS and CDR2 FQNEAQ. The CDR3 is CASSLVPSSTGDTQYF. CDR3 coding DNA: TGTGCCAGCAGCTTAGTTCCCTCTTCGACAGGGGATACGCAGTATTTT. Looking up the rest from reference TRBV7-8 and TRBJ2-3 gives the full variable domain: GAGVSQSPRYKVAKRGQDVALRCDPISGHVSLFWYQQALGQGPEFLTYFQNEAQLDKSGLPSDRFFAERPEGSVSTLKIQRTQQEDSAVYLCASSLVPSSTGDTQYFGPGTRLTVL.

The genes are TRBV5-6 and TRBJ2-3; 9 positions agree with TRBD2. Germline loops: CDR1 SGHDT, CDR2 YYEEEE. J lost 2 bases, V lost 4 bases, and 11 bases had no gene match. This CDR3 has 17 residues. CDR3 sequence (DNA): TGTGCCAGCAGCCGACCTCCCCTAGCGGGGCTCACAGATACGCAGTATTTT. This encodes CASSRPPLAGLTDTQYF.

The sample holds many counts of this clonotype. The chain recombines TRBV9 with TRBJ2-5; 11 bases match TRBD1. The CDR3 has 15 amino acids. With V trimmed by 0 bases and J by 7 bases, 5 bases remained unmatched. The V gene's germline CDR1 is SGDLS and CDR2 YYNGEE. CDR3 loop: CASSVEPGQGVTQYF. CDR3 in DNA: TGTGCCAGCAGCGTAGAACCGGGACAGGGGGTGACCCAGTACTTC.

This clonotype has more than one count but fewer than ten. The rearrangement uses TRBV12-3 or TRBV12-4 and TRBJ1-5; D remains unclear. Trimming left V 2 bases short and J 5 bases short, with 4 bases between. The CDR3 is made up of 12 amino acids. The DNA of the CDR3 is TGTGCCAGCAGTTTACCGTATCAGCCCCAGCATTTT. Protein: CASSLPYQPQHF.

This clonotype was counted between two and nine times. The gene calls are TRBV6-2 or TRBV6-3 and TRBJ2-1; 8 bases agree with TRBD1. Germline assignment: CDR1 MNHEY and CDR2 SVGEGT. Losses at the gene ends were 4 bases for V and 2 bases for J; bases not matched to a gene: 10. The CDR3 covers 17 residues. CDR3 DNA sequence: TGTGCCAGCAGTTCCCTACCCGGACAGGGAGCCTACAATGAGCAGTTCTTC. Translated: CASSSLPGQGAYNEQFF.

This clonotype was seen more than once but under ten times. The CDR3 nucleotides are TGCGCCAGCAGCCAAATCGGACCGGACAGCTGGGGTGATACGCAGTATTTT. Translated: CASSQIGPDSWGDTQYF. This chain uses TRBV4-3 with TRBJ2-3, with a tentative D call TRBD1 (6 bases). The CDR3 covers 17 residues. Germline V lookup: CDR1 LGHNA, CDR2 YSLEER. Deletions cut 2 bases from V and 6 bases from J, with 21 bases between.

This clonotype has a count of ten or more. The V gene is TRBV5-1, the J gene TRBJ2-5; 12 nucleotides line up with TRBD2. Trimming cost V 0 bases and J 0 bases; bases outside gene matches: 6. The length of the CDR3 is 18 residues. Germline CDR1 and CDR2: SGHRS and YFSETQ. CDR3 nucleotides: TGCGCCAGCAGCTTGGTGTCGACTAGCGGGGGAAACCAAGAGACCCAGTACTTC. This translates into CASSLVSTSGGNQETQYF.

This clonotype was seen a few times. The chain couples TRBV7-8 to TRBJ1-2; D gene unclear. The CDR3 contains 13 residues. Germline V gene data show CDR1 as SGHVS and CDR2 as FQNEAQ. Between the trimmed V and J ends, which lost 1 base and 8 bases, there was a span of 11 bases. CDR3 amino acids: CASSLVAARGYTF. Written as DNA, the CDR3 is TGTGCCAGCAGCTTAGTGGCGGCTAGGGGCTACACCTTC. The variable domain in full, completed from reference TRBV7-8 and TRBJ1-2, reads GAGVSQSPRYKVAKRGQDVALRCDPISGHVSLFWYQQALGQGPEFLTYFQNEAQLDKSGLPSDRFFAERPEGSVSTLKIQRTQQEDSAVYLCASSLVAARGYTFGSGTRLTVV.